These 28 T cell receptor beta chains were sequenced from one sample in a study of T-cell memory formation after mild COVID-19. TCRdb itself ran the 5' RACE reads through MiXCR, one entry per CDR3 protein. The table shows 550,000 to 600,000 distinct CDR3 sequences, with 17% occurring only once. The sequenced material came from PBMCs or a T cell subset sorted from them (not recorded which). These receptors all come from an adult woman who had mild COVID-19 (a few samples of this study predate the infection). Cell type and time point are not known.

This clonotype was observed at least ten times. V is TRBV7-2 and J is TRBJ2-7; D is uncertain. The CDR3 covers 12 residues. V was shortened by 5 bases and J by 2 bases, with 7 bases between the two germline ends. CDR1 and CDR2 (germline): SGHTA, FQGNSA. The CDR3 DNA is TGTGCCAGCAGCACGCCCCCCTACGAGCAGTACTTC. It translates to CASSTPPYEQYF.

The V gene is TRBV12-3 or TRBV12-4, the J gene TRBJ2-1; 11 nucleotides match TRBD2. With 6 bases clipped from V and 5 bases from J, the junction kept 3 bases outside the gene matches. The CDR3 sequence is 14 residues long. CDR3 nucleotide sequence: TGTGCCAGCAGGGCTAGCGGGGGGAACAATGAGCAGTTCTTC. Translation: CASRASGGNNEQFF.

The chain links TRBV24-1 to TRBJ1-1, with D unclear. CDR1 is KGHDR and CDR2 is SFDVKD in the germline V gene. The CDR3 contains 13 residues. V was trimmed by 7 bases and J by 2 bases, leaving 10 bases between them. The CDR3 bases are TGTGCCACCAGGGGCTCGCATAACACTGAAGCTTTCTTT. This codes for CATRGSHNTEAFF.

This sequence joins TRBV6-6 and TRBJ2-3; D is possibly TRBD1 (5 bases). In germline, CDR1 is MNHNY, CDR2 SVGAGI (reference sequence). This CDR3 is 12 amino acids long. CDR3 region: CATAGDTDTQYF. As DNA, the CDR3 is TGTGCGACAGCAGGAGACACAGATACGCAGTATTTT.

In the case of this clonotype: Likely a read error: the CDR3 ends without its conserved phenylalanine or tryptophan. This chain joins TRBV7-9 and TRBJ1-2, with unresolved D. This CDR3 comprises 18 residues. CDR1 is SEHNR, CDR2 FQNEAQ, per germline (reference sequence). Trimming took 5 bases from V and 2 from J, leaving 24 bases between them. CDR3 in DNA: TGTGCCAGCAGCCCTGTCCGGTGGGGAAAGACTACGAACTATGGCTACACCGTC. This encodes CASSPVRWGKTTNYGYTV.

Only a few counts were recorded for this clonotype. The chain employs TRBV29-1 and TRBJ2-2; D is uncertain. Per the germline V gene, CDR1 is SQVTM and CDR2 is ANQGSEA. The CDR3 runs 14 residues. The ends were cut back, 7 bases at V and 6 bases at J, with 18 bases in the middle. CDR3 nucleotide sequence: TGCAGCGGTGGACCTCTGGCCCCATCCGGGGAGCTGTTTTTT. It is translated as CSGGPLAPSGELFF.

The chain is built from TRBV20-1 and TRBJ2-7; 10 nucleotides match TRBD2. With V trimmed by 0 bases and J by 2 bases, 7 bases remained unmatched. The CDR3 extends over 16 amino acids. Germline V lookup: CDR1 DFQATT, CDR2 SNEGSKA (reference sequence). For the CDR3, the DNA is TGCAGTGCTAGAGATGAGACTAGCGGGTTTACCTACGAGCAGTACTTC. It specifies CSARDETSGFTYEQYF.

The chain uses TRBV11-2 and TRBJ2-2; D remains unclear. This CDR3 contains 12 residues. Germline values: CDR1 SGHAT, CDR2 FQNNGV. The V and J ends lost 2 bases and 6 bases respectively, with 4 bases between them. The CDR3 loop reads CASSLMAGELFF. For the CDR3, the DNA is TGTGCCAGCAGCTTAATGGCCGGGGAGCTGTTTTTT.

The rearrangement joins TRBV4-2 to TRBJ2-1; no firm D call. V lost 4 bases and J 7 bases, leaving 11 bases between the germline ends. CDR1 and CDR2 (germline): LGHNA, YNFKEQ. The CDR3 has 13 residues. The CDR3 region is CASSPHSENEQFF. CDR3 coding DNA: TGTGCCAGCAGCCCCCATTCGGAGAATGAGCAGTTCTTC.

The gene calls are TRBV12-3 or TRBV12-4 and TRBJ2-7; 8 bases line up with TRBD2. V shed 0 bases and J 6 bases; nucleotides not matched to a gene: 7. The CDR3 covers 15 residues. CDR3 coding DNA: TGTGCCAGCAGTTTAGCCGGGACTAGGGCTTCCGAGCAGTACTTC. Its translation: CASSLAGTRASEQYF.

This clonotype occurred a few times. This chain uses TRBV12-3 or TRBV12-4 with TRBJ2-7, with 9 positions matching TRBD1. The V segment lost 2 bases and the J segment 3 bases; nucleotides outside the gene matches: 5. This CDR3 comprises 15 residues. CDR3: CASSLRGTGSYEQYF. CDR3 coding DNA: TGTGCCAGCAGTTTACGTGGGACAGGGAGCTACGAGCAGTACTTC.

The V call is TRBV2, the J call TRBJ2-1; 7 nucleotides match TRBD1. This CDR3 spans 15 amino acids. Germline CDR1 reads SNHLY; CDR2 reads FYNNEI. V lost 6 bases and J lost 2; bases outside the gene matches: 7. CDR3 bases: TGTGCCAGCAGCGATCAGGGGGTAACCTACAATGAGCAGTTCTTC. It translates to CASSDQGVTYNEQFF.

This clonotype has at least ten counts. CDR3 DNA sequence: TGTGCCAGCAGCAGTCAATCCGGGAGACGCAATCAGCCCCAGCATTTT. Translating gives CASSSQSGRRNQPQHF. This chain links TRBV27 with TRBJ1-5; D ambiguous. Looked up from germline, CDR1 is MNHEY and CDR2 is SMNVEV (reference sequence). This CDR3 has 16 amino acids. V gave up 6 bases and J gave up 2 bases, with 17 bases separating them.

This chain joins TRBV11-2 and TRBJ1-1; no firm D call. Trimming removed 8 bases at V and 4 bases at J, with 14 bases between. Germline lookup yields CDR1 SGHAT and CDR2 FQNNGV. CDR3 length: 13 residues. The CDR3 is CASCSDRGTEAFF. The CDR3 DNA reads TGTGCCAGCTGCTCAGACCGGGGCACTGAAGCTTTCTTT.

This clonotype has just a few counts. The J gene is TRBJ2-2, the V gene TRBV27; D is undetermined. The V end was cut by 6 bases, the J end by 0 bases, with 11 bases between. Germline V gives CDR1 MNHEY, CDR2 SMNVEV (reference sequence). The length of the CDR3 is 15 residues. This chain's CDR3 is CASSDRNANTGELFF. CDR3 in DNA: TGTGCCAGCAGCGACCGGAATGCGAACACCGGGGAGCTGTTTTTT.

This chain uses TRBV6-1 with TRBJ2-7; 7 bases align to TRBD1. This CDR3 has 15 residues. From germline, CDR1 is MNHNS and CDR2 SASEGT. V lost 3 bases, J lost 2 bases, and 7 bases stayed unmatched. The CDR3 bases are TGTGCCAGCAGTGATGGGACAGAAACGCCCTACGAGCAGTACTTC. It specifies CASSDGTETPYEQYF.

This clonotype was seen a few times. This chain uses TRBV5-1 with TRBJ2-3; 15 bases are shared with TRBD2. This CDR3 has 18 residues. The V gene end was trimmed by 3 bases and the J gene end by 2 bases; junction bases not matched to a gene: 7. The V gene's germline CDR1 is SGHRS and CDR2 YFSETQ. CDR3 region: CASSSGLAGGLVTDTQYF. CDR3 DNA sequence: TGCGCCAGCAGCTCCGGACTAGCGGGAGGGCTAGTCACAGATACGCAGTATTTT.

The V and J genes are TRBV6-5 and TRBJ2-3; perhaps TRBD2 as D (6 bases). The germline CDR1 and CDR2 sequences are MNHEY and SVGAGI. CDR3 length: 14 residues. V gave up 2 bases and J gave up 4 bases, with 10 bases separating them. The chain's CDR3 is CASSYRESADTQYF. DNA of the CDR3: TGTGCCAGCAGTTACCGGGAGTCGGCAGATACGCAGTATTTT.

CDR3: CASSLGGSGRFETQYF. The CDR3 nucleotides are TGTGCCAGCAGCTTAGGGGGTAGCGGGAGGTTTGAGACCCAGTACTTC. The rearrangement uses TRBV7-2 and TRBJ2-5; 10 bases are a match to TRBD2. Germline V CDR1 and CDR2: SGHTA, FQGNSA. V lost 1 base and J lost 5; bases outside the gene matches: 7. CDR3 length: 16 residues. The complete variable domain, with remaining parts taken from reference TRBV7-2 and TRBJ2-5, reads GAGVSQSPSNKVTEKGKDVELRCDPISGHTALYWYRQSLGQGLEFLIYFQGNSAPDKSGLPSDRFSAERTGGSVSTLTIQRTQQEDSAVYLCASSLGGSGRFETQYFGPGTRLLVL.

This clonotype showed up just a few times. This rearrangement joins TRBV19 to TRBJ1-1; 7 bases line up with TRBD1. Germline V gene sequence: CDR1 LNHDA, CDR2 SQIVND (reference sequence). The J segment lost 7 bases and the V segment lost 1 base, leaving 9 bases of the junction unmatched. The CDR3 is made up of 15 amino acids. CDR3 sequence (DNA): TGTGCCAGTAGTATAGCGGGACAGATGCAACTTGAAGCTTTCTTT. Amino acid sequence: CASSIAGQMQLEAFF.

This clonotype was detected only once. V is TRBV29-1 and J is TRBJ1-4; D not resolved. Germline assignment: CDR1 SQVTM and CDR2 ANQGSEA. V was pared by 5 bases and J by 6 bases, with 10 bases between. This CDR3 has 12 amino acids. The CDR3 sequence: CSVTGNDEKLFF. The DNA for the CDR3 is TGCAGCGTTACCGGGAACGATGAAAAACTGTTTTTT.

The chain joins TRBV5-1 to TRBJ2-3, with 9 bases aligning to TRBD2. V was pared by 0 bases and J by 3 bases, with 14 bases of the junction left unmatched. The CDR3 has 19 residues. The V gene's germline CDR1 is SGHRS and CDR2 YFSETQ. The CDR3 DNA is TGCGCCAGCAGCTTGGCCAAGGGGACTAGCATCGCTTCGACAGATACGCAGTATTTT. This encodes CASSLAKGTSIASTDTQYF.

This clonotype came up a few times. J is TRBJ1-2 and V is TRBV11-2, with 9 positions matching TRBD1. Germline V gene sequence: CDR1 SGHAT, CDR2 FQNNGV. V lost 5 bases and J lost 12; bases outside the gene matches: 10. CDR3 length: 13 residues. This CDR3 is CASSQHTGTGHTF. CDR3 nucleotide sequence: TGTGCCAGCAGCCAGCACACCGGGACAGGGCACACCTTC.

This clonotype was observed a few times. The genes are TRBV12-5 and TRBJ2-5; no definite D call. The CDR3 extends over 18 amino acids. Germline V CDR1 and CDR2: LGHNT, FRNRAP. V lost 1 base and J 0 bases, leaving 18 bases between the germline ends. CDR3 sequence reads: CASGLALTDLTYQETQYF. DNA of the CDR3: TGTGCTAGTGGTTTGGCCCTAACCGATTTGACGTACCAAGAGACCCAGTACTTC. Full variable domain (remainder filled in from reference TRBV12-5 and TRBJ2-5): DARVTQTPRHKVTEMGQEVTMRCQPILGHNTVFWYRQTMMQGLELLAYFRNRAPLDDSGMPKDRFSAEMPDATLATLKIQPSEPRDSAVYFCASGLALTDLTYQETQYFGPGTRLLVL.

This clonotype was detected a few times. The chain joins TRBV4-2 to TRBJ2-5; TRBD2 agrees at 10 bases. This CDR3 contains 16 residues. V lost 0 bases to trimming and J lost 5 bases; unmatched junction nucleotides: 6. Germline CDR1 is LGHNA and CDR2 is YNFKEQ. CDR3: CASSQEQRGGHETQYF. The DNA for the CDR3 is TGTGCCAGCAGCCAAGAGCAGCGGGGGGGCCACGAGACCCAGTACTTC.

This clonotype was picked up a small number of times. This chain uses TRBV4-2 with TRBJ1-2, with TRBD1 matching 9 bases. This CDR3 contains 16 residues. The junction had 11 bases not matched to a gene; V was cut back by 4 bases and J by 5 bases. The germline gives CDR1 LGHNA, CDR2 YNFKEQ. Here the CDR3 reads CASSRGTGTPLYGYTF. CDR3 in DNA: TGTGCCAGCAGCCGTGGGACAGGGACCCCCCTGTATGGCTACACCTTC.

A few counts support this clonotype. The chain joins TRBV2 to TRBJ2-6, with TRBD1 identical over 8 bases. With 7 bases clipped from V and 3 bases from J, the junction kept 5 bases outside the gene matches. Germline V gene data show CDR1 as SNHLY and CDR2 as FYNNEI. CDR3 length: 15 amino acids. CDR3 DNA sequence: TGTGCCAGCACTTCACAGGGGGGTGGGGCCAACGTCCTGACTTTC. Residues: CASTSQGGGANVLTF. Complete variable domain (other parts from reference TRBV2 and TRBJ2-6): EPEVTQTPSHQVTQMGQEVILRCVPISNHLYFYWYRQILGQKVEFLVSFYNNEISEKSEIFDDQFSVERPDGSNFTLKIRSTKLEDSAMYFCASTSQGGGANVLTFGAGSRLTVL.

The chain uses TRBV29-1 and TRBJ2-7, with D perhaps TRBD1 (5 bases). Per the germline V gene, CDR1 is SQVTM and CDR2 is ANQGSEA. V was shortened by 6 bases and J by 0 bases, with 12 bases between the two germline ends. CDR3 length equals 13 residues. This chain's CDR3 is CSVLTESSYEQYF. The CDR3 nucleotides are TGCAGCGTGTTGACAGAGAGCTCCTACGAGCAGTACTTC.